One T cell receptor (beta chain) is described in this entry. What it recognizes is unknown. This sample is part of a study of regulatory T cells in long-lasting Graves disease. Whole-study results and caveats: Less diverse TCR repertoires were seen in persistent Graves' patients than in newly diagnosed ones.

The time point was: persistent/refractory GD, antithyroid drugs over 5 years with positive TRAb. PBMC-extracted RNA yielded the TCR library. V lost 7 bases and J lost 5; bases outside the gene matches: 9. The CDR3 length is 14 residues. Germline V gene sequence: CDR1 SGHDT, CDR2 YYEEEE. Assembly of TCR beta libraries relied on iRepertoire HTBI primers together with Arm-PCR of CDR3 regions. Using its own MiXCR run on the multiplex PCR reads, TCRdb lists one record per CDR3 protein. This sample carries about 660,000 distinct CDR3 sequences, around 30% of them seen once, and the ten largest clones take around 40%.

The source of this sequence is a female donor with Graves disease. The starting material was peripheral blood mononuclear cells (PBMCs), obtained when the disease was refractory, from a patient treated with antithyroid drugs. The chain uses TRBV5-6 and TRBJ2-7; 10 nucleotides agree with TRBD2. CDR3 coding DNA: TGTGCCAGCCAGCTAGCGGGAGTAAGCAACGAGCAGTACTTC. Its protein is CASQLAGVSNEQYF.